This is a list of T cell receptor beta chains from one sample in a study of T cells in Graves' hyperthyroidism and ophthalmopathy. Using its own MiXCR run on the multiplex PCR reads, TCRdb lists one record per CDR3 protein. The sample includes approximately 510,000 distinct CDR3 sequences, about 46% of them seen just once. The sequenced sample was peripheral blood or thyroid tissue (not recorded which). These receptors were taken from an adult woman with Graves' disease, either hyperthyroidism or ophthalmopathy (not recorded which). CDR3s include the opening cysteine and the closing phenylalanine or tryptophan. The D gene is left open where the match is weak. The size entry is marked missing in some rows and otherwise reads once, few, many or a size class.

d_gene: NA; abundance: NA; v_gene: TRBV9; j_gene: TRBJ2-2; CDR3aa: CASSVDAGTVELFF; CDR3nt: TGTGCCAGCAGCGTAGATGCGGGGACCGTGGAGCTGTTTTTT
d_gene: TRBD1; abundance: few; v_gene: TRBV12-3/TRBV12-4; j_gene: TRBJ2-2; CDR3aa: CASSPGTDTANTGELFF; CDR3nt: TGTGCCAGCAGCCCCGGGACAGATACCGCGAACACCGGGGAGCTGTTTTTT
d_gene: TRBD1; abundance: NA; v_gene: TRBV29-1; j_gene: TRBJ2-7; CDR3aa: CSATNTGGARDEQYF; CDR3nt: TGCAGCGCAACAAACACAGGGGGAGCTAGGGACGAGCAGTACTTC
d_gene: NA; abundance: NA; v_gene: TRBV6-4; j_gene: TRBJ2-2; CDR3aa: CASPRGLITGELFF; CDR3nt: TGTGCCAGCCCTCGGGGACTGATCACCGGGGAGCTGTTTTTT
d_gene: NA; abundance: NA; v_gene: TRBV7-3; j_gene: TRBJ1-6; CDR3aa: CASSPRLQDPSLHF; CDR3nt: TGTGCCAGCAGCCCCAGACTACAAGATCCTAGCCTCCACTTT
d_gene: TRBD2; abundance: many; v_gene: TRBV20-1; j_gene: TRBJ2-7; CDR3aa: CSASSSGRAWEQYF; CDR3nt: TGCAGTGCATCCTCTAGCGGGAGGGCCTGGGAGCAGTACTTC
d_gene: TRBD2; abundance: NA; v_gene: TRBV10-3; j_gene: TRBJ2-5; CDR3aa: CAISGTSGTYQETQYF; CDR3nt: TGTGCCATCAGTGGTACTAGCGGGACGTACCAAGAGACCCAGTACTTC
d_gene: NA; abundance: many; v_gene: TRBV29-1; j_gene: TRBJ2-2; CDR3aa: CSVVGRENTGELFF; CDR3nt: TGCAGCGTTGTCGGACGGGAGAACACCGGGGAGCTGTTTTTT
d_gene: TRBD2; abundance: NA; v_gene: TRBV7-9; j_gene: TRBJ2-5; CDR3aa: CASTNRGGAQETQYF; CDR3nt: TGTGCCAGCACTAATCGGGGAGGGGCACAAGAGACCCAGTACTTC
d_gene: NA; abundance: NA; v_gene: TRBV6-5; j_gene: TRBJ1-4; CDR3aa: CASRPSRESYEKLFF; CDR3nt: TGTGCCAGCAGGCCCTCGAGAGAGAGTTACGAAAAACTGTTTTTT
d_gene: NA; abundance: NA; v_gene: TRBV19; j_gene: TRBJ2-5; CDR3aa: CASSTGIGQETQYF; CDR3nt: TGTGCCAGTAGCACCGGGATAGGACAAGAGACCCAGTACTTC
d_gene: NA; abundance: many; v_gene: TRBV2; j_gene: TRBJ2-5; CDR3aa: CASSEFGEERKRETQYF; CDR3nt: TGTGCCAGCAGTGAATTTGGGGAGGAGCGGAAGAGGGAGACCCAGTACTTC
d_gene: NA; abundance: NA; v_gene: TRBV5-1; j_gene: TRBJ1-5; CDR3aa: CASSPTGDSRQPQHF; CDR3nt: TGCGCCAGCAGCCCGACTGGGGACTCCAGACAGCCCCAGCATTTT
d_gene: NA; abundance: many; v_gene: TRBV7-2; j_gene: TRBJ2-7; CDR3aa: CASSLPLSYEQYF; CDR3nt: TGTGCCAGCAGCTTACCTCTATCCTACGAGCAGTACTTC